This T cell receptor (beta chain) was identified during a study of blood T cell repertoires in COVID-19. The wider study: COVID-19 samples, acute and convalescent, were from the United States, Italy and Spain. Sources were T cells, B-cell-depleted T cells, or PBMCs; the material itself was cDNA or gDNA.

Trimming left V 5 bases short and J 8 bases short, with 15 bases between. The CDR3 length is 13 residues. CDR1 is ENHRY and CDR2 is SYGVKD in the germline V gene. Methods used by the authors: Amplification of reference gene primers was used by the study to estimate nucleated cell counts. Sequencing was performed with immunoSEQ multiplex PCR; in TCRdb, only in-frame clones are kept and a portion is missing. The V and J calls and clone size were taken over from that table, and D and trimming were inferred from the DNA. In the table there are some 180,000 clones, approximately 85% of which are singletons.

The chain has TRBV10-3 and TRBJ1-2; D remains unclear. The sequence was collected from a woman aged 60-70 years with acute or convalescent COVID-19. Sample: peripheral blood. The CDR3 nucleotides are TGTGCCATCAGTATCGGTGAGAGGGAGGGCTACACCTTC. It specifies CAISIGEREGYTF.